The 6 T cell receptor beta chains below all came from one sample that was sequenced in a study of long-term antiretroviral therapy in people with HIV. Version v3.0 of the immunoSEQ assay was performed at survey level. Profiled with immunoSEQ multiplex PCR; TCRdb holds only in-frame clones, not every one. The sample includes about 19,000 clones, less than 85% of them seen just once. The sequences come from unsorted PBMCs, collected 0.5 years before starting antiretroviral therapy. The receptors shown here come from a woman aged 50 to 60 with HIV.

The chain links TRBV12-5 to TRBJ2-2, with TRBD2 matching 12 bases. Germline-derived CDR1 and CDR2 are LGHNT and FRNRAP. J gave up 5 bases and V 6 bases, and 4 bases lay outside the gene matches. The CDR3 consists of 15 residues. In DNA form, the CDR3 reads TGTGCTAGTGGACTAGCGGGGGGAGAGACCGGGGAGCTGTTTTTT. Its translation is CASGLAGGETGELFF.

The gene calls are TRBV15 and TRBJ2-5; 11 positions match TRBD2. Germline-derived CDR1 and CDR2 are LNHNV and YYDKDF (reference sequence). The CDR3 has 16 amino acids. The J segment lost 9 bases and the V segment lost 0 bases, leaving 9 bases of the junction unmatched. The CDR3 coding sequence is TGTGCCACCAGCAGAGATGTCGGGACTAGCGGAAAGCCCCAGTACTTC. Amino acids: CATSRDVGTSGKPQYF.

This rearrangement joins TRBV4-2 to TRBJ2-2, with D unresolved. The germline V gene encodes CDR1 LGHNA and CDR2 YNFKEQ. Trimming stripped 3 bases from V and 2 bases from J, with 10 bases between. The CDR3 runs 15 residues. The DNA of the CDR3 is TGTGCCAGCAGCCAGGTGATGCCAAACACCGGGGAGCTGTTTTTT. This encodes CASSQVMPNTGELFF.

The chain uses TRBV14 and TRBJ2-5; unclear D gene. The CDR3 loop spans 11 amino acids. Germline loops: CDR1 SGHDN, CDR2 FVKESK. V lost 3 bases to trimming and J lost 5 bases, with 4 bases between them. CDR3 coding DNA: TGTGCCAGCAGCCATGGGGAGACCCAGTACTTC. It yields the protein CASSHGETQYF.

This chain uses TRBV14 with TRBJ2-3, with 13 bases aligning to TRBD2. V trimming: 3 bases; J trimming: 5 bases; junction bases outside the gene matches: 11. Germline values: CDR1 SGHDN, CDR2 FVKESK. This CDR3 has 18 residues. CDR3 loop: CASSHWILAGGSGDTQYF. DNA of the CDR3: TGTGCCAGCAGCCATTGGATACTAGCGGGGGGGAGCGGAGATACGCAGTATTTT.

The rearrangement links TRBV7-8 to TRBJ1-3, with D unresolved. V gave up 1 base and J gave up 1 base, with 5 bases separating them. The CDR3 loop spans 14 amino acids. Looked up from germline, CDR1 is SGHVS and CDR2 is FQNEAQ. The CDR3: CASSLGPSGNTIYF. The CDR3 DNA is TGTGCCAGCAGCTTAGGGCCGTCTGGAAACACCATATATTTT.